A selection of T cell receptor beta chains follows, all from one sample in a study of T cell changes during pregnancy in multiple sclerosis. The assay was immunoSEQ multiplex PCR, and TCRdb's table has in-frame clones only and misses some. The data show roughly 80,000 clones, with 92% seen just once and under 1.5% held by the top ten. The sample was peripheral blood, taken before pregnancy. The source of these receptors is a female donor with multiple sclerosis, enrolled in a pregnancy study. CDR3s include the opening cysteine and the closing phenylalanine or tryptophan. The D gene is left open where the match is weak. The size of a clone is reported for some rows only, either as once, few or many, or as a class for expanded clones.

d_gene,v_gene,abundance,j_gene,CDR3nt,CDR3aa
-,TRBV6-1,-,TRBJ1-6,TGTGCCAGCAGTGAAAACAGCCCTTCACCCCTCCACTTT,CASSENSPSPLHF
TRBD1,TRBV10-3,once,TRBJ1-2,TGTGCCATCAGTGAGTCTCCCCCCTTATATGGGACAGACTTTAACTATGGCTACACCTTC,CAISESPPLYGTDFNYGYTF
-,TRBV6-5,-,TRBJ2-1,TGTGCCAGCAGTTACTCGGCTAGTCCTGGGGAGCAGTTCTTC,CASSYSASPGEQFF
TRBD1,TRBV6-1,-,TRBJ2-7,TGTGCCAGCAGTGCGGCCGGGACAGGGGTAGACGAGCAGTACTTC,CASSAAGTGVDEQYF
-,TRBV10-1,few,TRBJ1-2,TGCGCCAGCAGTCCGGGGGGGTACTATGGCTACACCTTC,CASSPGGYYGYTF
-,TRBV6-5,few,TRBJ1-1,TGTGCCAGCAGCAACAGGGCCACTGAAGCTTTCTTT,CASSNRATEAFF
-,TRBV7-6,-,TRBJ2-2,TGTGCCAGCAGCACAGGGGGGGCCGGGGAGCTGTTTTTT,CASSTGGAGELFF
TRBD1,TRBV28,-,TRBJ1-5,TGTGCCAGCAGTTTAGAGGGGGCCGGTCAGCCCCAGCATTTT,CASSLEGAGQPQHF
-,TRBV19,once,TRBJ2-2,TGTGCCAGTCTTCCTGGAGCCAACACCGGGGAGCTGTTTTTT,CASLPGANTGELFF
-,TRBV19,-,TRBJ1-3,TGTGCCAGTAACCCAGCGGGGTTTACTGGAAACACCATATATTTT,CASNPAGFTGNTIYF
-,TRBV19,-,TRBJ2-1,TGTGCCAGTAGTGCTATGGATGAGCAGTTCTTC,CASSAMDEQFF
TRBD1,TRBV18,-,TRBJ1-2,TGTGCCAGCTCACCAACGGGACAGCCCCCCGATGGCTACACCTTC,CASSPTGQPPDGYTF
TRBD1,TRBV5-4,-,TRBJ2-7,TGTGCCAGCAGCTTGGGTCCAGAGGGGGCGTACGAGCAGTACTTC,CASSLGPEGAYEQYF
-,TRBV6-1,-,TRBJ1-2,TGTGCCAGCCGGGCAGGGATTAACTATGGCTACACCTTC,CASRAGINYGYTF
-,TRBV6-1,once,TRBJ1-1,TGTGCCAGCAGTGGTCCGGGGAACACTGAAGCTTTCTTT,CASSGPGNTEAFF
-,TRBV11-2,-,TRBJ2-4,TGTGCCAGCAGCTCAAACAGGGGGAGGGGCATTCAGTACTTC,CASSSNRGRGIQYF
-,TRBV19,-,TRBJ1-6,TGTGCCAGTAGTGGGACTCTGAGCTCCTATAATTCACCCCTCCACTTT,CASSGTLSSYNSPLHF
TRBD1,TRBV7-9,-,TRBJ1-1,TGTGCCAGCAGCTTAGAGGGTGACAGGGTCTTGAACACTGAAGCTTTCTTT,CASSLEGDRVLNTEAFF
TRBD2,TRBV2,-,TRBJ2-3,TGTGCCAGCAGTGAAGGCTCTAGCGGGGGGTTATATACGCAGTATTTT,CASSEGSSGGLYTQYF
TRBD2,TRBV29-1,-,TRBJ2-1,TGCAGCGGGCGGGATAGCGGGGCTTACAATGAGCAGTTCTTC,CSGRDSGAYNEQFF
TRBD1,TRBV9,-,TRBJ1-1,TGTGCCAGCAGCGTAGGGAACAGGGGGAACACTGAAGCTTTCTTT,CASSVGNRGNTEAFF
-,TRBV30,-,TRBJ1-5,TGTGCCTGGAGTGTCCGCCACAAGAGCAATCAGCCCCAGCATTTT,CAWSVRHKSNQPQHF
-,TRBV5-1,-,TRBJ1-1,TGCGCCAGCAGATCGGGGAACACTGAAGCTTTCTTT,CASRSGNTEAFF
-,TRBV25-1,-,TRBJ1-2,TGTGCCAGCAGTGAATGGGCAGGGGACTATGGCTACACCTTC,CASSEWAGDYGYTF
-,TRBV7-8,-,TRBJ1-5,TGTGCCAGCAGCTTGGCCTCCGGAGGTCAGCCCCAGCATTTT,CASSLASGGQPQHF
TRBD2,TRBV7-2,-,TRBJ2-4,TGTGCCAGCAGTTCCCAGGGCGGGGGAGCCAAAAACATTCAGTACTTC,CASSSQGGGAKNIQYF